Each of the 8 T cell receptor beta chains below was sequenced from the same sample in a study of siplizumab effects on memory and regulatory T cells. Repertoires were generated with immunoSEQ multiplex PCR, while TCRdb's copy carries only in-frame clones and drops some. This repertoire shows roughly 110,000 clones, approximately 92% found once; its top ten account for roughly 0.16%. Material: non-Treg CD4+ T cells sorted from blood. These receptors originate from a human donor in good health.

This clone is a singleton in its sample. V usage is TRBV29-1 and J usage is TRBJ2-3; D call uncertain. Between the trimmed V and J ends, which lost 6 bases and 2 bases, there was a span of 12 bases. This CDR3 contains 13 residues. Per the germline V gene, CDR1 is SQVTM and CDR2 is ANQGSEA. The CDR3 here is CSVYHAATDTQYF. The CDR3, as DNA: TGCAGCGTGTACCACGCGGCCACAGATACGCAGTATTTT.

The chain has TRBV2 and TRBJ1-6, with unresolved D. The V gene lost 8 bases and the J gene lost 1 base, with 12 bases spanning the gap. The germline V gene encodes CDR1 SNHLY and CDR2 FYNNEI. There are 15 residues in the CDR3. The CDR3: CASLGIGSYNSPLHF. The CDR3 region has the DNA TGTGCCAGCTTGGGGATAGGATCCTATAATTCACCCCTCCACTTT.

The CDR3 loop reads CASRPTIGGTEAFF. The CDR3 nucleotides read TGTGCCAGCAGACCGACTATCGGAGGCACTGAAGCTTTCTTT. The V call is TRBV6-4, the J call TRBJ1-1; D gene uncertain. Trimming took off 6 bases at V and 4 bases at J, with 15 bases between the two ends. CDR3 size: 14 residues. Per germline, CDR1 MRHNA and CDR2 SNTAGT.

The chain combines TRBV6-1 with TRBJ1-5, with unresolved D. The ends were cut back, 6 bases at V and 7 bases at J, with 13 bases in the middle. The CDR3 is 13 amino acids. Germline V gene data show CDR1 as MNHNS and CDR2 as SASEGT. The CDR3 reads CASSLRVEQPQHF. The CDR3 DNA sequence: TGTGCCAGCAGCCTTCGGGTTGAACAGCCCCAGCATTTT.

The chain is built from TRBV5-4 and TRBJ2-3; D unclear. Germline loops: CDR1 SGHNT, CDR2 YYREEE (reference sequence). The CDR3 is 14 residues long. The V end was cut by 5 bases, the J end by 4 bases, with 14 bases between. The CDR3 DNA reads TGTGCCAGCAGTTTTGACACCCGGGCAGATACGCAGTATTTT. This codes for CASSFDTRADTQYF.

V usage is TRBV6-5 and J usage is TRBJ1-1; tentative D call: TRBD1 (5 bases). Germline V gene sequence: CDR1 MNHEY, CDR2 SVGAGI. CDR3 length equals 14 residues. Trimming removed 2 bases from V and 5 bases from J, with 12 bases in between. The CDR3 nucleotides read TGTGCCAGCAGTTACGCTAACGGGGGGACTGAAGCTTTCTTT. Translation: CASSYANGGTEAFF.

The chain carries TRBV5-1 and TRBJ2-7, with 8 bases identical to TRBD1. V dropped 0 bases and J dropped 3; count of bases not matched to a gene: 8. The CDR3 has 16 amino acids. Germline V gene sequence: CDR1 SGHRS, CDR2 YFSETQ. The CDR3: CASSLGPQGDHYEQYF. The CDR3, as DNA: TGCGCCAGCAGCTTGGGACCACAGGGGGATCACTACGAGCAGTACTTC.

V usage is TRBV6-1 and J usage is TRBJ1-2; D ambiguous. Germline V gene data show CDR1 as MNHNS and CDR2 as SASEGT. The CDR3 is 12 amino acids. The V end lost 5 bases, the J end lost 5 bases, and 9 bases lay between the germline ends. CDR3 in amino acids: CASSPTEYGYTF. CDR3 bases: TGTGCCAGCAGTCCTACGGAATATGGCTACACCTTC.